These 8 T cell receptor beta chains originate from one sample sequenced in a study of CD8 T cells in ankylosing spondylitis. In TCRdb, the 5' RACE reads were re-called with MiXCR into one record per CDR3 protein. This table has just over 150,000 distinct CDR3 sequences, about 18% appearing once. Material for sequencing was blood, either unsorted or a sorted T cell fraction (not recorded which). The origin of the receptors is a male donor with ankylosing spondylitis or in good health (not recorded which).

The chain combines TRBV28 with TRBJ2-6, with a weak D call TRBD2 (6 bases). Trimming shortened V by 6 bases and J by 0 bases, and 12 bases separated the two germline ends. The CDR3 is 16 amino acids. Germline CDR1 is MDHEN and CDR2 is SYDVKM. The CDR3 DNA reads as TGTGCCAGCAGCCGACTAGGGAGCTCTGGGGCCAACGTCCTGACTTTC. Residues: CASSRLGSSGANVLTF.

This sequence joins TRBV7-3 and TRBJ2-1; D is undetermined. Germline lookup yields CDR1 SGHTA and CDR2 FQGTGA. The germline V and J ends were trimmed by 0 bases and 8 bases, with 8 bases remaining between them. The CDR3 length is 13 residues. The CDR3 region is CASSLTESHEQFF. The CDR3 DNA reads TGTGCCAGCAGCTTAACAGAGTCTCATGAGCAGTTCTTC.

This CDR3 is CASSNTGGETQYF. CDR3 DNA sequence: TGTGCCAGCTCAAACACCGGTGGGGAGACCCAGTACTTC. The gene calls are TRBV18 and TRBJ2-5; D is unclear. V was cut by 5 bases and J by 5 bases, with 12 bases left in between. In germline, CDR1 is KGHSH, CDR2 LQKENI. CDR3 length: 13 residues.

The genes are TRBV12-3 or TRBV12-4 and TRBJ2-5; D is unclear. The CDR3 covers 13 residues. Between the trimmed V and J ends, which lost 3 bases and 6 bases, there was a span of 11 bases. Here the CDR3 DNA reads TGTGCCAGCAGTTTTAGCCTCACGAAGACCCAGTACTTC. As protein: CASSFSLTKTQYF.

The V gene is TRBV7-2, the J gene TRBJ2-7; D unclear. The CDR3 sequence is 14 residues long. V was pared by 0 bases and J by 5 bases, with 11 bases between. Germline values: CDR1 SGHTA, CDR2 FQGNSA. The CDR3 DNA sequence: TGTGCCAGCAGCTTAGCGTATAGTCTCCACGAGCAGTACTTC. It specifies CASSLAYSLHEQYF.

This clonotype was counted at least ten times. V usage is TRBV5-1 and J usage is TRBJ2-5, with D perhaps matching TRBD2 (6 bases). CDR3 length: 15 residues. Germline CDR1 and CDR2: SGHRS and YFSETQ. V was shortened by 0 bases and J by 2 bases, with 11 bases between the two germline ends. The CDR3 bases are TGCGCCAGCAGCTTGGACCCGGGACTGCAAGAGACCCAGTACTTC. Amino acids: CASSLDPGLQETQYF.

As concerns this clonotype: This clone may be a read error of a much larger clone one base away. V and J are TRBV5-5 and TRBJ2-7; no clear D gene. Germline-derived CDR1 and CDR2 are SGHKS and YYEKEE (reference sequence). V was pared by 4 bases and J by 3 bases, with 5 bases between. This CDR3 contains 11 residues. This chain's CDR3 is CASSVNYEQYF. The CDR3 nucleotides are TGTGCCAGCAGCGTGAACTACGAGCAGTACTTC.

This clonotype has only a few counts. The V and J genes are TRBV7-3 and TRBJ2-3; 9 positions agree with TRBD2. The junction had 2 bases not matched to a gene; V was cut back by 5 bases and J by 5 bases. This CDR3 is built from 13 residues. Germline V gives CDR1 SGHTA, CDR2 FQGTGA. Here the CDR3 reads CASSPAGGDTQYF. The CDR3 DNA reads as TGTGCCAGCAGCCCAGCGGGAGGAGATACGCAGTATTTT.